This T cell receptor (beta chain) was sequenced in a study of CD8+ T cells in alopecia areata. Study outcomes and limitations: Scalp clonality, together with expanded CD8+ clones among the top 100, fell significantly with tofacitinib. Relative to normal scalp, lesional scalp, especially alopecia totalis/universalis, showed higher clonality. Many expanded lesional clones stayed in scalp and blood while on tofacitinib.

About this clone: The antigen remains undetermined.

Extracted RNA was reverse transcribed into cDNA, the sequencing template. Some clones are missing from TCRdb's copy, which holds only in-frame ones; the method was immunoSEQ multiplex PCR. The sample has 200,000 to 250,000 clones; roughly 66% are singletons. The trim removed 4 bases at V and 1 base at J, leaving 4 bases unmatched. The CDR3 covers 16 residues. CDR1 and CDR2 (germline): SGDLS, YYNGEE. This sample's treatment: oral pan-JAK inhibitor, 5-10 mg twice daily. Alopecia areata patients provided lesional scalp punch biopsies and peripheral blood, both collected for the study. The source was CD4+ T cells sorted from blood, collected at week 44, from a patient treated with tofacitinib. The receptor's source is a human donor with alopecia areata. The chain combines TRBV9 with TRBJ2-3; TRBD2 aligns across 12 bases. The CDR3 nucleotides are TGTGCCAGCAGCTCCCGACTAGCGGGGGGCACAGATACGCAGTATTTT. Encoded protein: CASSSRLAGGTDTQYF.